This TCR beta chain stems from a study of cytomegalovirus exposure and HLA in healthy donors. The J segment lost 10 bases and the V segment lost 4 bases, leaving 8 bases of the junction unmatched. The V gene's germline CDR1 is SGHTA and CDR2 FQGNSA. This CDR3 contains 15 residues. Study-wide points: Rarity held for most TCR sequences, but there were some public TCRs that occurred in many donors. A list of 150 to 200 TCR beta chains associated with cytomegalovirus was given.

Donors were ostensibly healthy at sampling, although undocumented immune exposures were probable. Comment on this clone: What it binds is unknown.

A multiplex PCR was run with 60 Vbeta primers and 13 Jbeta primers. Only in-frame clones appear in the TCRdb table, and some are missing; sequencing was by immunoSEQ multiplex PCR. The table lists some 80,000 clones, 70% to 80% of them singletons. The receptor comes from a human donor in good health. This chain uses TRBV7-2 with TRBJ2-1; 12 bases match TRBD2. Sequenced sample: PBMCs. CDR3 DNA: TGTGCCAGCAGCTCCGCTAGCGGGGGGGCCCTGGAGCAGTTCTTC. This sequence encodes CASSSASGGALEQFF.